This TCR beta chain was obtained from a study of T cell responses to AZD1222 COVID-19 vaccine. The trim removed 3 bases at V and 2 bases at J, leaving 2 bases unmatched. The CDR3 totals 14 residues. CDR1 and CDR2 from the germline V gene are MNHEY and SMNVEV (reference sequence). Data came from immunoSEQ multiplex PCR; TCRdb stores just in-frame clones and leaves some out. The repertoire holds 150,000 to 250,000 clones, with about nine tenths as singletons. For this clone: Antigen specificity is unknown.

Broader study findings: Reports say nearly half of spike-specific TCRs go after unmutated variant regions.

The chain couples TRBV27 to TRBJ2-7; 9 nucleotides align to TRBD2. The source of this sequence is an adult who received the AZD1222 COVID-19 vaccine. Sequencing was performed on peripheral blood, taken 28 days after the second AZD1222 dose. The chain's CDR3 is CASSLREGPYEQYF. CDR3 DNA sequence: TGTGCCAGCAGTTTGCGGGAGGGCCCCTACGAGCAGTACTTC.